This entry describes one T cell receptor (beta chain). Its specificity is unknown. The data stem from a study of OX40 agonist ivuxolimab in advanced cancers. About the research overall: The patients received ivuxolimab by intravenous route every 2 weeks at 0.01 to 10 mg/kg.

Germline loops: CDR1 SGHNT, CDR2 YYREEE (reference sequence). V was trimmed by 4 bases and J by 5 bases, leaving 22 bases between them. The CDR3 contains 16 residues. General observations from the study: CD8+ T cells (on average) carried more expanded clones than CD4+ T cells. At 0.1 to 3.0 mg/kg, CD4+ and CD8+ blood T cells expanded clonally by week 6.

Autoimmune disease history or systemic immunosuppression disqualified patients. Profiling relied on immunoSEQ multiplex PCR, and the TCRdb table lists in-frame clones only, not all of them. This table holds some 80,000 clones, roughly 91% found once. The starting material was CD4+ or CD8+ T cells sorted from blood, obtained in a trial of the OX40 agonist ivuxolimab. The source is an adult with an advanced solid tumor such as melanoma, head and neck, liver or kidney cancer. The gene calls are TRBV5-4 and TRBJ2-7; D may be TRBD1 or TRBD2 (6 bases each). This chain's CDR3 is CASSGGPTRRGNEQYF. The CDR3 coding sequence is TGTGCCAGCAGCGGGGGCCCAACTAGGAGGGGAAACGAGCAGTACTTC.